Listed here are 17 T cell receptor beta chains from one sample, sequenced in a study of blood T cells in healthy people across ages. Primed by a sample-barcoded 5' primer and a J-beta primer mix, a second PCR proceeded for about 6 to 11 cycles. MiXCR was run by TCRdb on the 5' RACE reads, yielding one entry per CDR3 protein. The sample consists of roughly 2 million distinct CDR3 sequences, around half of them appearing once. The source material was blood. Source of these receptors: a woman aged 40-49 years in good health.

This clonotype was seen just once. The chain couples TRBV20-1 to TRBJ1-2; D unclear. Germline CDR1 and CDR2: DFQATT and SNEGSKA (reference sequence). The CDR3 covers 11 residues. The V and J ends lost 2 bases and 7 bases respectively, with 8 bases between them. CDR3 in amino acids: CSARLLGGYTF. The CDR3 bases are TGCAGTGCTAGACTTCTAGGTGGCTACACCTTC.

This chain links TRBV18 with TRBJ1-4; no reliable D call. The germline V and J ends were trimmed by 6 bases and 2 bases, with 16 bases remaining between them. Per the germline V gene, CDR1 is KGHSH and CDR2 is LQKENI. This CDR3 comprises 16 residues. The CDR3: CASSTEYGSTNEKLFF. The CDR3 DNA is TGTGCCAGCTCCACTGAATACGGGAGCACTAATGAAAAACTGTTTTTT.

This clonotype was recorded a few times. This chain uses TRBV20-1 with TRBJ2-1; TRBD2 aligns across 11 bases. The CDR3 runs 16 residues. Per germline, CDR1 DFQATT and CDR2 SNEGSKA (reference sequence). The V segment lost 2 bases and the J segment 0 bases; nucleotides outside the gene matches: 3. DNA of the CDR3: TGCAGTGCTAGATATCTAGCGGGGGGCTCCTACAATGAGCAGTTCTTC. It encodes CSARYLAGGSYNEQFF.

The rearrangement uses TRBV3-1 and TRBJ2-5; 8 bases match TRBD2. The V and J ends lost 0 bases and 5 bases, in that order; junction bases with no gene match: 14. CDR3 length equals 18 residues. The germline V gene encodes CDR1 LGHDT and CDR2 YNNKEL (reference sequence). The DNA of the CDR3 is TGTGCCAGCAGCCAAGAAGAGGAAACCGGGACTAGTGGGGAGACCCAGTACTTC. Translated, it gives CASSQEEETGTSGETQYF.

The chain uses TRBV7-2 and TRBJ1-2, with 8 bases fitting TRBD1. Germline CDR1 SGHTA, CDR2 FQGNSA. Germline trimming cut 5 bases from V and 6 bases from J; bases unmatched to any gene: 5. This CDR3 comprises 13 residues. The CDR3 protein is CASSVQGANGYTF. The CDR3 region has the DNA TGTGCCAGCAGCGTTCAGGGGGCTAATGGCTACACCTTC.

This clonotype was seen a few times. The V gene is TRBV11-2, the J gene TRBJ2-5, with D perhaps TRBD2 (5 bases). The germline V gene encodes CDR1 SGHAT and CDR2 FQNNGV. The CDR3 runs 14 residues. V lost 5 bases and J lost 2, with 12 bases in between. In nucleotides, the CDR3 is TGTGCCAGCAGCGAGGGTTTCATTCAAGAGACCCAGTACTTC. This translates into CASSEGFIQETQYF.

This clonotype was detected a few times. The chain couples TRBV7-9 to TRBJ1-2; a weak D match, TRBD1 (6 bases). Trimming left V 3 bases short and J 3 bases short, with 11 bases between. CDR3 length equals 14 residues. Germline V lookup: CDR1 SEHNR, CDR2 FQNEAQ (reference sequence). DNA for the CDR3: TGTGCCAGCAGCTTTATGGCAGGGGACTATGGCTACACCTTC. As protein: CASSFMAGDYGYTF.

The sample holds a few counts of this clonotype. V gene TRBV2 combines with J gene TRBJ2-7; no reliable D call. CDR3 length: 13 amino acids. V was clipped by 1 base and J by 3 bases, with 7 bases between them. Germline lookup yields CDR1 SNHLY and CDR2 FYNNEI. The CDR3 DNA is TGTGCCAGCAGTGAAGTGGGGATCTACGAGCAGTACTTC. Amino acid sequence: CASSEVGIYEQYF.

Details on this clonotype: One end of the junction fails to match germline, which may point to a read error. The V call is TRBV6-1, the J call TRBJ2-1; the D is unclear. CDR1 is MNHNS, CDR2 SASEGT, per germline. The CDR3 extends over 13 amino acids. The CDR3 DNA reads as TGTGCCCGCAGTGAAGGCATATACAATGAGCAGTTCTTC. Translating it yields CARSEGIYNEQFF.

V usage is TRBV20-1 and J usage is TRBJ2-3; D is unresolved. The CDR3 sequence is 11 residues long. Germline CDR1 is DFQATT and CDR2 is SNEGSKA (reference sequence). Trimming removed 6 bases from V and 4 bases from J, with 8 bases in between. CDR3 residues: CSAGSADTQYF. CDR3 DNA sequence: TGCAGTGCCGGCTCAGCAGATACGCAGTATTTT.

The chain links TRBV6-5 to TRBJ2-7; 10 bases are a match to TRBD1. The DNA end favors TRBJ2-5, so the J call may be wrong. This CDR3 is 14 amino acids long. Germline V gene lookup returns CDR1 MNHEY and CDR2 SVGAGI. The CDR3 reads CASTELGQGETQYF. Here the CDR3 DNA reads TGTGCCAGCACGGAGTTGGGACAGGGGGAGACCCAGTACTTC.

The chain joins TRBV29-1 to TRBJ1-3, with TRBD1 as a possible D gene (6 bases). Deletions cut 6 bases from V and 1 base from J, with 13 bases between. From germline, CDR1 is SQVTM and CDR2 ANQGSEA. This CDR3 spans 14 amino acids. The CDR3 loop is CSVVTGSSGNTIYF. CDR3 bases: TGCAGCGTAGTGACAGGCTCGTCTGGAAACACCATATATTTT.

This clonotype was recorded a few times. The V call is TRBV11-3, the J call TRBJ2-7; D uncertain. V was shortened by 6 bases and J by 0 bases, with 9 bases between the two germline ends. This CDR3 is 13 amino acids long. Germline values: CDR1 SGHNT, CDR2 YENEEA. The CDR3 nucleotides read TGTGCCAGCAGGACACCAAGCTCCTACGAGCAGTACTTC. It specifies CASRTPSSYEQYF.

This chain connects TRBV6-2 or TRBV6-3 to TRBJ2-5; the D is unclear. With 5 bases removed from V and 2 bases from J, the gap between germline ends came to 15 bases. The CDR3 has 15 amino acids. Germline-derived CDR1 and CDR2 are MNHEY and SVGEGT. CDR3 region: CASSDPSKLQETQYF. The CDR3 nucleotides read TGTGCCAGCAGTGACCCGAGCAAATTACAAGAGACCCAGTACTTC.

This clonotype has only one observation. The chain recombines TRBV20-1 with TRBJ1-5; tentatively, D is TRBD1 (5 bases). Germline CDR1 reads DFQATT; CDR2 reads SNEGSKA (reference sequence). The CDR3 loop spans 16 amino acids. Trimming took off 5 bases at V and 1 base at J, with 18 bases between the two ends. CDR3 residues: CSARLRDARSNQPQHF. In DNA, the CDR3 is TGCAGTGCTCGATTACGGGACGCCAGAAGCAATCAGCCCCAGCATTTT.

This clonotype was seen only a few times. The chain is built from TRBV24-1 and TRBJ2-1, with D unclear. CDR1 is KGHDR and CDR2 is SFDVKD in the germline V gene. V was shortened by 7 bases and J by 6 bases, with 12 bases between the two germline ends. The length of the CDR3 is 13 residues. The CDR3, as DNA: TGTGCCACCAGCGATCCTCCCTCCAATGAGCAGTTCTTC. Translated, it gives CATSDPPSNEQFF.

This clonotype was detected a few times. The chain joins TRBV5-6 to TRBJ2-4; D may be TRBD2 (5 bases). Germline V gene sequence: CDR1 SGHDT, CDR2 YYEEEE. The CDR3 has 17 residues. Trimming removed 2 bases at V and 0 bases at J, with 15 bases between. CDR3 DNA: TGTGCCAGCAGCTTTAGGACTCTCCTACTAGCCAAAAACATTCAGTACTTC. Translated, it gives CASSFRTLLLAKNIQYF.